Listed here are 12 T cell receptor beta chains from one sample, sequenced in a study of control samples from healthy donors and cancer patients. The repertoire was sequenced with immunoSEQ multiplex PCR; TCRdb's copy has only in-frame clones and lacks some. Here the sample spans 150,000 to 200,000 clones, about 93% being singletons. Sequencing was done on a sample of blood. These TCRs come from a woman aged 25 to 39 in good health.

This chain uses TRBV7-2 with TRBJ2-1; no firm D call. Germline CDR1 reads SGHTA; CDR2 reads FQGNSA. The CDR3 loop spans 13 amino acids. V lost 5 bases and J 14 bases, leaving 19 bases between the germline ends. The CDR3 DNA sequence: TGTGCCAGCAGCCAGTCAGCTTATTCCAGTAAGTTCTTC. It is translated as CASSQSAYSSKFF.

This chain connects TRBV5-6 to TRBJ1-4; no firm D call. The germline V gene has CDR1 SGHDT and CDR2 YYEEEE. The CDR3 is 12 amino acids. Between the trimmed V and J ends, which lost 0 bases and 5 bases, there was a span of 2 bases. The CDR3 sequence is CASSLGNEKLFF. Written as DNA, the CDR3 is TGTGCCAGCAGCTTGGGAAATGAAAAACTGTTTTTT.

This sequence joins TRBV29-1 and TRBJ2-1; no firm D call. Germline loops: CDR1 SQVTM, CDR2 ANQGSEA. The CDR3 has 12 residues. V was trimmed by 0 bases and J by 1 base, leaving 1 base between them. Here the CDR3 reads CSVEESYNEQFF. DNA of the CDR3: TGCAGCGTTGAAGAATCCTACAATGAGCAGTTCTTC.

This clone was counted once. This chain's CDR3 is CAWSVGGGGEAFF. In nucleotides, the CDR3 is TGTGCCTGGAGTGTAGGGGGTGGTGGTGAAGCTTTCTTT. The V call is TRBV30, the J call TRBJ1-1; weak D call: TRBD1 (6 bases). Trimming shortened V by 0 bases and J by 7 bases, and 12 bases separated the two germline ends. This CDR3 comprises 13 residues. Germline V CDR1 and CDR2: GTSNPN, SVGIG (reference sequence).

The V gene is TRBV7-9, the J gene TRBJ2-5; the D is unclear. Deletions cut 6 bases from V and 4 bases from J, with 9 bases between. Looked up from germline, CDR1 is SEHNR and CDR2 is FQNEAQ (reference sequence). This CDR3 is 12 amino acids long. CDR3 in amino acids: CASREFGETQYF. DNA for the CDR3: TGTGCCAGCAGGGAATTCGGAGAGACCCAGTACTTC.

The rearrangement joins TRBV3-1 (or the pseudogene TRBV3-2) to TRBJ1-1, with D possibly TRBD1 on 5 matching bases. Trimming removed 4 bases at V and 0 bases at J, with 18 bases between. This CDR3 contains 17 residues. Germline V gives CDR1 LGHDT, CDR2 YNNKEL (reference sequence). The CDR3 DNA reads as TGTGCCAGCAGCCCCGGGACGGAGCCCGTTATGAACACTGAAGCTTTCTTT. Translating gives CASSPGTEPVMNTEAFF.

This chain uses TRBV6-1 with TRBJ1-5; D unclear. The CDR3 loop spans 15 amino acids. CDR1 is MNHNS, CDR2 SASEGT, per germline. Trimming took off 3 bases at V and 0 bases at J, with 9 bases between the two ends. This chain's CDR3 is CASSDGSYSNQPQHF. DNA of the CDR3: TGTGCCAGCAGTGATGGTTCCTATAGCAATCAGCCCCAGCATTTT.

The chain employs TRBV5-1 and TRBJ2-2; D gene uncertain. V lost 0 bases, J lost 2 bases, and 8 bases lay in between. Germline V gene data show CDR1 as SGHRS and CDR2 as YFSETQ. This CDR3 is built from 15 residues. As DNA, the CDR3 is TGCGCCAGCAGCTTGGTCGACGGTAACACCGGGGAGCTGTTTTTT. Encoded protein: CASSLVDGNTGELFF.

The rearrangement links TRBV27 to TRBJ2-7, with D possibly matching TRBD1 (6 bases). Trimming removed 5 bases at V and 3 bases at J, with 11 bases between. Germline V gene sequence: CDR1 MNHEY, CDR2 SMNVEV (reference sequence). The CDR3 covers 13 residues. The CDR3 DNA follows: TGTGCCAGCAGTCTCGCAGGGGACTACGAGCAGTACTTC. This encodes CASSLAGDYEQYF.

This CDR3 reads CASSPLRARAIEAFF. The DNA for the CDR3 is TGTGCCAGCTCACCACTGAGGGCCCGGGCTATTGAAGCTTTCTTT. The rearrangement joins TRBV18 to TRBJ1-1, with unresolved D. CDR1 is KGHSH and CDR2 is LQKENI in the germline V gene. The CDR3 spans 15 residues. The V and J ends lost 1 base and 7 bases respectively, with 16 bases between them.

The J gene is TRBJ2-3, the V gene TRBV7-2; D may be TRBD2 (6 bases). CDR3 length equals 15 residues. The germline V gene encodes CDR1 SGHTA and CDR2 FQGNSA. V was pared by 1 base and J by 2 bases, with 10 bases between. This chain's CDR3 is CASSLELANTDTQYF. The CDR3, as DNA: TGTGCCAGCAGCTTAGAGCTAGCGAACACAGATACGCAGTATTTT.

This chain connects TRBV7-6 to TRBJ2-7, with a tentative D call TRBD1 (6 bases). Germline assignment: CDR1 SGHVS and CDR2 FNYEAQ. The CDR3 is 16 amino acids. V lost 1 base, J lost 0 bases, and 13 bases lay in between. DNA of the CDR3: TGTGCCAGCAGCTTAGGACCCGGGACATACTCCTACGAGCAGTACTTC. It yields the protein CASSLGPGTYSYEQYF.